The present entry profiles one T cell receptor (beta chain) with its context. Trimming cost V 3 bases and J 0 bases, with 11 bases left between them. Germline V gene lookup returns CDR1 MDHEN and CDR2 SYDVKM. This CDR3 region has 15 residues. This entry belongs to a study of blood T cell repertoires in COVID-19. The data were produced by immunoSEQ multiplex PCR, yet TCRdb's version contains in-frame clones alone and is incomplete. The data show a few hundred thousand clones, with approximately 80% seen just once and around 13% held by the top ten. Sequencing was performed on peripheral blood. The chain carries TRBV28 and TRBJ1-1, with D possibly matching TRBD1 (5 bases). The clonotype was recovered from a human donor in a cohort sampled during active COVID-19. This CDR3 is CASSLGPAMNTEAFF. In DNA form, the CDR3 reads TGTGCCAGCAGTTTGGGGCCGGCCATGAACACTGAAGCTTTCTTT. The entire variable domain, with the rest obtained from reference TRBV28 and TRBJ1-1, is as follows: DVKVTQSSRYLVKRTGEKVFLECVQDMDHENMFWYRQDPGLGLRLIYFSYDVKMKEKGDIPEGYSVSREKKERFSLILESASTNQTSMYLCASSLGPAMNTEAFFGQGTRLTVV.